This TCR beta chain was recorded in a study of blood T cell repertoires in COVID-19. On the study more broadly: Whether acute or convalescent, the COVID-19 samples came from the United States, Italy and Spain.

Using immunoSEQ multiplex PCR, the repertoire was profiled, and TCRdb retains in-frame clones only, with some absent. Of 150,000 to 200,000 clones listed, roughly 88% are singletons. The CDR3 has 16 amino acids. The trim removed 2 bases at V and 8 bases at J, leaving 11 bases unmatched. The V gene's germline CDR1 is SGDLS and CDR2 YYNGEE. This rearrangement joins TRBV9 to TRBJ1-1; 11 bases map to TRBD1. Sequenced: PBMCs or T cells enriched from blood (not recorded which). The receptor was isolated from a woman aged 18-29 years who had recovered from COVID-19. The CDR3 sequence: CASSVDTGQGGREAFF. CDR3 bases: TGTGCCAGCAGCGTCGATACGGGACAGGGGGGCCGGGAAGCTTTCTTT.